The next 25 T cell receptor beta chains were all read from a single sample in a study of CD8+ T cells in alopecia areata. RNA was isolated and reverse transcribed to cDNA, the sequencing template. Some clones are missing from TCRdb's copy, which holds only in-frame ones; the method was immunoSEQ multiplex PCR. The specimen gives around 100,000 clones without singletons; the ten biggest hold about 19%. Sequenced material: lesional skin. The receptors were gathered from a C3H/HeJ mouse with alopecia areata. MHC haplotype here: H2-k.

A word on this clone: The genes and germline here are from mouse. The sequence runs out 4 residues before the end of the CDR3; the remainder is reconstructed from the germline J gene. V usage is TRBV19 and J usage is TRBJ2-3, with D possibly TRBD2 on 6 matching bases. Germline V gene lookup returns CDR1 FNHDT and CDR2 SITEND (reference sequence). Trimming stripped 3 bases from V and 1 base from J, with 12 bases between. There are 15 residues in the CDR3. CDR3 DNA, as far as it was read: TGTGCCAGCAGTACGACTGGAGTTGGTGCAGAA. Amino acids: CASSTTGVGAE. The full CDR3 is CASSTTGVGAETLYF. Full variable domain (rest looked up from reference TRBV19 and TRBJ2-3): GGIITQTPKFLIGQEGQKLTLKCQQNFNHDTMYWYRQDSGKGLRLIYYSITENDLQKGDLSEGYDASREKKSSFSLTVTSAQKNEMAVFLCASSTTGVGAETLYFGSGTRLTVL.

To note about this clone: Gene names denote mouse genes. The read ends 4 residues shy of where the CDR3 ends; the end is completed using the germline J gene. The rearrangement links TRBV13-3 to TRBJ1-1, with 9 bases that match TRBD1. This CDR3 is 12 amino acids long. Germline values: CDR1 NNHDY, CDR2 SYVADS. The CDR3 reads CASTTGGTEVFF. The CDR3 bases that were read are TGTGCCAGCACGACAGGGGGGACA.

For this clone: Gene names are the mouse ones. The read is 4 residues too short to cover the CDR3 end, so that end is filled in from the germline J gene. The V and J genes are TRBV31 and TRBJ2-2, with D possibly matching TRBD1 (6 bases). The germline V gene encodes CDR1 GKSSPN and CDR2 SITVG. V was pared by 4 bases and J by 2 bases, with 8 bases between. This CDR3 is 13 amino acids long. CDR3 bases read: TGTGCCTGGACAGGGGTGAACACCGGG. It is translated as CAWTGVNTG. The full CDR3 protein reads CAWTGVNTGQLYF.

Only a few counts were recorded for this clone. Gene names and germline match the mouse. The read comes to an end 4 residues before the CDR3 does, leaving the germline J gene to fill in the end. Other DNA sequences within the sample encode an identical CDR3. The chain links TRBV17 to TRBJ2-1, with 8 nucleotides matching TRBD2. Unmatched junction bases numbered 1, after V lost 0 bases and J lost 6 bases. CDR1 and CDR2 (germline): MNHDT, YYDKIL. This CDR3 has 14 amino acids. CDR3: CASSRDWGGAEQFF. CDR3 bases read: TGTGCTAGCAGTAGAGATTGGGGGGGTGCT.

Turning to this clone: The genes and germline here are from mouse. The read is 4 residues too short to cover the CDR3 end, so that end is filled in from the germline J gene. This chain links TRBV13-3 with TRBJ2-3; 8 bases are shared with TRBD1. The trim removed 4 bases at V and 2 bases at J, leaving 3 bases unmatched. The CDR3 sequence is 14 residues long. From germline, CDR1 is NNHDY and CDR2 SYVADS. The chain's CDR3 is CASSLDRVAETLYF. Incomplete CDR3 DNA: TGTGCCAGCAGTCTGGACAGGGTTGCAGAA.

This clone has a handful of counts. The TCRdb protein and the DNA translation do not line up at residue 12; the protein shown here was made by translating the DNA. Genes here carry mouse names. The CDR3 is cut off 3 residues early in the read; its end comes from the germline J gene. This chain uses TRBV16 with TRBJ1-3; 7 bases are shared with TRBD1. Germline loops: CDR1 SGHSA, CDR2 FRNQAP. The V gene end was trimmed by 0 bases and the J gene end by 4 bases; junction bases not matched to a gene: 3. The CDR3 extends over 15 amino acids. CDR3 loop: CASSLDPGQGNTLYF. The CDR3 bases that were read are TGTGCAAGCAGCTTAGATCCGGGACAGGGAAATACG.

Note on this clone: Gene names and germline match the mouse. The sequence runs out 4 residues before the end of the CDR3; the remainder is reconstructed from the germline J gene. This rearrangement joins TRBV17 to TRBJ2-7; D is uncertain. CDR1 and CDR2 from the germline V gene are MNHDT and YYDKIL. Trimming took 0 bases from V and 0 from J, leaving 6 bases between them. This CDR3 contains 14 residues. CDR3 bases read: TGTGCTAGCAGTAGAGATCCCTTCTCCTAT. Translated: CASSRDPFSY. The full CDR3 reads CASSRDPFSYEQYF.

A note on this clone: Mouse germline and gene names are used. The DNA ends 4 residues before the CDR3 does, and the rest of the CDR3 is filled in from the germline J gene. The V and J genes are TRBV19 and TRBJ1-1; TRBD1 matches 10 bases. Germline V gene lookup returns CDR1 FNHDT and CDR2 SITEND (reference sequence). V trimming: 7 bases; J trimming: 4 bases; junction bases outside the gene matches: 4. This CDR3 is built from 13 residues. CDR3 DNA (partial): TGTGCCAGCGCGACAGGGGGCGGCACA. Translation: CASATGGGT. The entire CDR3 sequence reads CASATGGGTEVFF.

As concerns this clone: Gene names are the mouse ones. The CDR3 goes on 4 residues after the read ends, and that part is filled in from the germline J gene. This chain links TRBV17 with TRBJ2-7; D may be TRBD1 (6 bases). From germline, CDR1 is MNHDT and CDR2 YYDKIL. The CDR3 is made up of 13 amino acids. The V and J ends lost 3 bases and 1 base respectively, with 7 bases between them. CDR3 bases read: TGTGCTAGCAGTAGGAGGGGGTCCTAT. It yields the protein CASSRRGSY. The entire CDR3 protein is CASSRRGSYEQYF.

This clone has just a few counts. Any gene name here is a mouse gene name. The read gets to within 4 residues of the CDR3 end, and the germline J gene fills in the rest. The rearrangement links TRBV1 to TRBJ2-7, with 13 bases aligning to TRBD2. Germline V gene data show CDR1 as NSQYPW and CDR2 as LRSPGD (reference sequence). The CDR3 sequence is 17 residues long. The CDR3 here is CTCSADVRDWGGYEQYF. The DNA read from the CDR3 is TGCACCTGCAGTGCAGACGTCCGGGACTGGGGGGGGTAT.

This clone was detected many times. These gene names are mouse names. The read halts 4 residues ahead of the CDR3 end, with the missing end drawn from the germline J gene. The V call is TRBV13-3, the J call TRBJ2-1; 7 bases map to TRBD1. J gave up 4 bases and V 0 bases, and 4 bases lay outside the gene matches. The CDR3 has 15 residues. The germline CDR1 and CDR2 sequences are NNHDY and SYVADS. The CDR3 here is CASSDVGQPYAEQFF. Partial CDR3 DNA: TGTGCCAGCAGTGATGTGGGACAGCCATATGCT.

This clone was detected a few times. Gene names follow the mouse nomenclature. With the read ending 4 residues before the CDR3 end, the germline J gene is used to fill in that end. The chain employs TRBV31 and TRBJ2-2, with a weak D call TRBD2 (5 bases). The CDR3 covers 15 residues. Trimming removed 1 base from V and 1 base from J, with 10 bases in between. CDR1 is GKSSPN and CDR2 is SITVG in the germline V gene. The covered CDR3 bases are TGTGCCTGGAGTCCCCTGGGAGTAAACACCGGG. It translates to CAWSPLGVNTG. The full CDR3 protein is CAWSPLGVNTGQLYF.

This clone has just a few counts. Gene names are mouse gene names. The read ends 4 residues shy of where the CDR3 ends; the end is completed using the germline J gene. V and J are TRBV14 and TRBJ2-1; weak D call: TRBD2 (7 bases). Per the germline V gene, CDR1 is SGHDT and CDR2 is FRDEAV. This CDR3 region has 14 residues. V shed 2 bases and J shed 3 bases, with 9 bases lying between them. CDR3 protein: CASSLGGFYAEQFF. The DNA read from the CDR3 is TGTGCCAGCAGTTTGGGGGGCTTCTATGCT.

A note on this clone: Mouse names are used for the genes. CDR3 in amino acids: CASSDAGQGADSDYTF. CDR3 DNA (partial): TGTGCCAGCAGTGATGCAGGACAGGGGGCTGACTCC. The chain recombines TRBV13-3 with TRBJ1-2; 11 bases are shared with TRBD1. The CDR3 end lies 4 residues beyond the end of the read and is filled in from the germline J gene. Germline V gene lookup returns CDR1 NNHDY and CDR2 SYVADS. The CDR3 contains 16 residues. V lost 0 bases and J lost 3; bases outside the gene matches: 4.

Remarks on this clone: Germline and genes here are mouse. The CDR3 extends 4 residues past the end of the read, so its final part is completed from the germline J gene. This CDR3 is also generated by other DNA sequences in the sample. The chain joins TRBV13-3 to TRBJ2-4, with D possibly TRBD1 on 6 matching bases. The CDR3 sequence is 14 residues long. Trimming cost V 4 bases and J 1 base, with 10 bases left between them. Germline CDR1 NNHDY, CDR2 SYVADS. The CDR3 bases that were read are TGTGCCAGCAGTCTCTCAGGGGGTCAAAAC. Protein product: CASSLSGGQN. The full CDR3 sequence reads CASSLSGGQNTLYF.

For this clone: These gene names are mouse names. The read comes to an end 4 residues before the CDR3 does, leaving the germline J gene to fill in the end. The chain carries TRBV13-3 and TRBJ2-5, with D hard to call. Trimming pared 0 bases from V and 0 bases from J, leaving 14 bases between. The CDR3 sequence is 17 residues long. Germline CDR1 reads NNHDY; CDR2 reads SYVADS. CDR3 DNA (partial): TGTGCCAGCAGTGATGCAGTTTCAAACCTTAACCAAGAC. Protein sequence: CASSDAVSNLNQD. The CDR3 in full is CASSDAVSNLNQDTQYF.

There are a few counts of this clone. The genes and germline here are from mouse. The read terminates 4 residues ahead of where the CDR3 ends, so the germline J gene completes it. The chain recombines TRBV31 with TRBJ2-7; D may be TRBD1 (6 bases). Germline CDR1 and CDR2: GKSSPN and SITVG. This CDR3 comprises 13 residues. The CDR3 loop reads CAWSPGQIYEQYF. The DNA read from the CDR3 is TGTGCCTGGAGTCCGGGACAAATTTAT.

For this clone: The genes are named according to mouse. Read coverage stops 4 residues before the CDR3 terminus; the germline J gene supplies the remainder. The chain uses TRBV17 and TRBJ2-7, with D perhaps TRBD1 (7 bases). This CDR3 has 14 residues. Germline loops: CDR1 MNHDT, CDR2 YYDKIL. Partial CDR3 DNA: TGTGCTAGCAGTAGAGATCTCAGGGGGGAT. Protein: CASSRDLRGD. The whole CDR3 protein is CASSRDLRGDEQYF. Using reference TRBV17 and TRBJ2-7 for the parts outside the CDR3, the full variable domain is DTTVKQNPRYKLARVGKPVNLICSQTMNHDTMYWYQKKPNQAPKLLLFYYDKILNREADTFEKFQSSRPNNSFCSLYIGSAGLEYSAMYLCASSRDLRGDEQYFGPGTRLTVL.

A note on this clone: The gene names here belong to mouse. The CDR3 is cut off 4 residues early in the read; its end comes from the germline J gene. The chain links TRBV19 to TRBJ2-1; 8 nucleotides align to TRBD2. Germline CDR1 and CDR2: FNHDT and SITEND (reference sequence). This CDR3 region has 16 residues. V dropped 5 bases and J dropped 1; count of bases not matched to a gene: 8. CDR3 sequence reads: CASRVLGGNNYAEQFF. The part of the CDR3 DNA that was read is TGTGCCAGCAGAGTCCTGGGGGGAAACAACTATGCT.

Details on this clone: Gene names refer to mouse genes. Read data end 4 residues before the CDR3 end; the end is taken from the germline J gene. This chain links TRBV19 with TRBJ2-5; 8 bases are shared with TRBD2. The CDR3 is 15 amino acids. The J segment lost 2 bases and the V segment lost 4 bases, leaving 6 bases of the junction unmatched. Germline loops: CDR1 FNHDT, CDR2 SITEND (reference sequence). The part of the CDR3 DNA that was read is TGTGCCAGCAGTCCCACTGGGGGAGTCCAAGAC. Translated, it gives CASSPTGGVQD. The CDR3 as a whole reads CASSPTGGVQDTQYF.

For this clone: Germline and genes here are mouse. CDR3 amino acids: CASSLGTGDTGQLYF. The CDR3 bases that were read are TGTGCTAGCAGTTTGGGGACAGGGGACACCGGG. The chain combines TRBV29 with TRBJ2-2, with 10 bases identical to TRBD1. The CDR3 extends 4 residues past the end of the read, so its final part is completed from the germline J gene. Germline V gene lookup returns CDR1 MSHET and CDR2 SYDVDS. The CDR3 extends over 15 amino acids. V shed 3 bases and J 3 bases; nucleotides not matched to a gene: 1.

This clone was seen more than once but under ten times. Gene names are the mouse ones. The CDR3 extends 4 residues past the end of the read, so its final part is completed from the germline J gene. This sequence joins TRBV19 and TRBJ2-4, with 8 nucleotides matching TRBD2. The length of the CDR3 is 18 residues. Germline CDR1 FNHDT, CDR2 SITEND (reference sequence). The ends lost 0 bases at V and 0 bases at J; junction bases unmatched: 9. Incomplete CDR3 DNA: TGTGCCAGCAGTATAGTCGAGAACTGGGGGACTAGTCAAAAC. It yields the protein CASSIVENWGTSQN. The entire CDR3 protein reads CASSIVENWGTSQNTLYF.

Only a few counts were recorded for this clone. At residue 11, the DNA translation does not agree with TCRdb's protein; the protein displayed here is the one encoded by the DNA. The gene names here belong to mouse. Read sequence stops 3 residues before the CDR3 end, and the germline J gene provides the missing end. The V and J genes are TRBV19 and TRBJ1-6, with 8 bases lining up with TRBD1. TRBJ1-6 is an open reading frame, and its role is uncertain. This CDR3 is 14 amino acids long. Germline-derived CDR1 and CDR2 are FNHDT and SITEND (reference sequence). J was trimmed by 3 bases and V by 5 bases; bases with no gene match: 1. CDR3 DNA, as far as it was read: TGTGCCAGCAGGGGACAGGACTATAATTCGCCC. Translating gives CASRGQDYNSP. The full CDR3 sequence reads CASRGQDYNSPLYF.

This clone was counted between two and nine times. Gene labels here are mouse ones. The DNA ends 4 residues before the CDR3 does, and the rest of the CDR3 is filled in from the germline J gene. V usage is TRBV19 and J usage is TRBJ2-7, with 12 bases identical to TRBD1. Germline lookup yields CDR1 FNHDT and CDR2 SITEND (reference sequence). There are 15 residues in the CDR3. CDR3 sequence: CASSIRGDRGHEQYF. The CDR3 DNA, read in part, is TGTGCCAGCAGTATAAGGGGGGACAGGGGGCAT.

With respect to this clone: Genes and germline are mouse. The observed sequence ends 4 residues before the CDR3 terminus, with the missing tail filled in from the germline J gene. The chain joins TRBV1 to TRBJ2-5; perhaps TRBD1 as D (5 bases). There are 13 residues in the CDR3. Germline V lookup: CDR1 NSQYPW, CDR2 LRSPGD (reference sequence). Incomplete CDR3 DNA: TGCACCTGCAGTCCCCGCCAGGGAGAC. Its translation is CTCSPRQGD. The full CDR3 protein reads CTCSPRQGDTQYF.